This T cell receptor beta chain comes out of a study of vaccination effects on CD4 cells after COVID-19. This CDR3 is 15 amino acids long. The ends were cut back, 6 bases at V and 9 bases at J, with 18 bases in the middle. CDR1 is SNHLY, CDR2 FYNNEI, per germline. ViraFEST assay sequencing came after antigen-specific CD4+ T cells were expanded with viral peptide pools. It was after approximately 10 days of culture that CD4+ T cells were isolated. Participants received two doses of either the BNT162b2 or mRNA-1273 vaccine. A word on this clone: Its antigen is currently unknown.

This table comes from immunoSEQ multiplex PCR, and its TCRdb copy is limited to in-frame clones, with some not included. Among tens of thousands of clones listed, about 81% were seen once. The chain uses TRBV2 and TRBJ1-6; tentatively, D is TRBD1 (5 bases). Sequenced material: CD4+ T cells from PBMCs cultured with HCoV-229E spike peptides, taken after COVID-19 vaccination. This clonotype was sampled from a human donor who received a COVID-19 vaccine. This chain's CDR3 is CASSLRGGHASPLHF. CDR3 DNA sequence: TGTGCCAGCAGCCTTAGGGGAGGCCACGCTTCACCCCTCCACTTT.